This TCR beta chain appears in the sequencing data of a study of cytomegalovirus exposure and HLA in healthy donors. Overall study context: Within an early data release were about 85 million unique TCRs drawn from HLA-typed donors. Study findings and constraints: Reportedly, a later analysis found an Asian-associated ancestry cluster had fewer N-insertions than the roughly 700-donor mean. More clonal expansion characterized HLA-associated TCR beta chains than equally common others in a later analysis. The HLA-A and HLA-B alleles of most subjects were reportedly predicted accurately from TCR beta sequences.

The CDR3 is made up of 14 amino acids. V shed 2 bases, J shed 2 bases, and the junction held 0 bases outside the gene matches. CDR1 is SNHLY, CDR2 FYNNEI, per germline. The primer mix had 60 Vbeta and 13 Jbeta primers. The method was immunoSEQ multiplex PCR; TCRdb's version includes in-frame clones alone and lacks a portion of them. Seen here are 80,000 to 100,000 clones, roughly 76% observed once, and the top ten hold 2% to 3%. As regards this clone: Its antigen is currently unknown.

The chain links TRBV2 to TRBJ2-1; TRBD1 aligns across 7 bases. The source material was PBMCs. This TCR was recovered from a man over 45 in good health and CMV-seronegative. CDR3 amino acids: CASSEQGAYNEQFF. DNA for the CDR3: TGTGCCAGCAGTGAACAGGGGGCCTACAATGAGCAGTTCTTC.